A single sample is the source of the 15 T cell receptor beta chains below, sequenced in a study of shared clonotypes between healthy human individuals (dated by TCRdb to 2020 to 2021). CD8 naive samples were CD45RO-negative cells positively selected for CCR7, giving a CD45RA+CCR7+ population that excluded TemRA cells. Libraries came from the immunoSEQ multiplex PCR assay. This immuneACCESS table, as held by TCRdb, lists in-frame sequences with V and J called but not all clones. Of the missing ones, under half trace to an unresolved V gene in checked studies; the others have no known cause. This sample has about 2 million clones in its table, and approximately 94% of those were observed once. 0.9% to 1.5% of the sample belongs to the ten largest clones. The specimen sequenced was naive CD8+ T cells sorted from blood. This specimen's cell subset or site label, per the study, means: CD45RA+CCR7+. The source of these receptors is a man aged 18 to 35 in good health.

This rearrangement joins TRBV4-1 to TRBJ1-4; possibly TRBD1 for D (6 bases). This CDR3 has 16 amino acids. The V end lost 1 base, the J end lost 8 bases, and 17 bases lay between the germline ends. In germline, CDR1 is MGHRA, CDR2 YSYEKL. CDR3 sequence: CASSQGFSQGREKLFF. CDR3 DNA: TGCGCCAGCAGCCAAGGGTTTTCACAGGGACGGGAAAAACTGTTTTTT.

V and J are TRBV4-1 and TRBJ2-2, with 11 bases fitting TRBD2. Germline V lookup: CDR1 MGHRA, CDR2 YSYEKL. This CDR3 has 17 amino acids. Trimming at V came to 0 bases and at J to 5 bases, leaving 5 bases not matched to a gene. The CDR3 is CASSQEWASGGTGELFF. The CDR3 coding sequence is TGCGCCAGCAGCCAAGAATGGGCTAGCGGGGGGACCGGGGAGCTGTTTTTT.

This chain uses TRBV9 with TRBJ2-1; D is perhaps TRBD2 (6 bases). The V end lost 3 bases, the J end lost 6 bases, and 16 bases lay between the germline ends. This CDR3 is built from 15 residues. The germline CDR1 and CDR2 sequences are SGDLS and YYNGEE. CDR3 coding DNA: TGTGCCAGCAGCGCAGGGACTCAATTGCTCAATGAGCAGTTCTTC. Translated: CASSAGTQLLNEQFF.

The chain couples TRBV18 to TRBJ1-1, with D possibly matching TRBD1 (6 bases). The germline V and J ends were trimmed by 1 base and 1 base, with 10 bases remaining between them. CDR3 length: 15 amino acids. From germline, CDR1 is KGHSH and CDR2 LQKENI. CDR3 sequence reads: CASSPLTGKNTEAFF. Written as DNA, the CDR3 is TGTGCCAGCTCACCACTAACAGGGAAGAACACTGAAGCTTTCTTT.

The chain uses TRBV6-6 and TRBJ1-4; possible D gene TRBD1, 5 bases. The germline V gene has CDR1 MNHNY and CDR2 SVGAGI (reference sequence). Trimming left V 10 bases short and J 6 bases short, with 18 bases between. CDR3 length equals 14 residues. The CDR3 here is CATRGEWNHEKLFF. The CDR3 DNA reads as TGTGCCACCCGGGGGGAATGGAATCATGAAAAACTGTTTTTT.

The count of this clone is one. CDR3 coding DNA: TGTGCCAGCAGTCATGACAGGGGGAACACTGAAGCTTTCTTT. It specifies CASSHDRGNTEAFF. The chain has TRBV6-6 and TRBJ1-1, with 8 positions matching TRBD1. This CDR3 contains 14 residues. V lost 5 bases, J lost 1 base, and 3 bases stayed unmatched. CDR1 and CDR2 from the germline V gene are MNHNY and SVGAGI (reference sequence).

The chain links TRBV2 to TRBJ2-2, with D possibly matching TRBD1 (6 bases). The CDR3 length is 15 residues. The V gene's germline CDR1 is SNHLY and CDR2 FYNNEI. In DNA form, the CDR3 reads TGTGGACAAGGCGGGCAGGGGTTGAACACCGGGGAGCTGTTTTTT. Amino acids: CGQGGQGLNTGELFF.

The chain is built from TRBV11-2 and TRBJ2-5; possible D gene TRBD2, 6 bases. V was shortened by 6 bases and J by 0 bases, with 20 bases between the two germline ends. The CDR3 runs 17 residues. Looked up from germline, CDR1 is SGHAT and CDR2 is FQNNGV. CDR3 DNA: TGTGCCAGCAGTATTTCCCCGGGACTCCTGTACCAAGAGACCCAGTACTTC. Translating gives CASSISPGLLYQETQYF. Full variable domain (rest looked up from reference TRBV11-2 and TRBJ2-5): EAGVAQSPRYKIIEKRQSVAFWCNPISGHATLYWYQQILGQGPKLLIQFQNNGVVDDSQLPKDRFSAERLKGVDSTLKIQPAKLEDSAVYLCASSISPGLLYQETQYFGPGTRLLVL.

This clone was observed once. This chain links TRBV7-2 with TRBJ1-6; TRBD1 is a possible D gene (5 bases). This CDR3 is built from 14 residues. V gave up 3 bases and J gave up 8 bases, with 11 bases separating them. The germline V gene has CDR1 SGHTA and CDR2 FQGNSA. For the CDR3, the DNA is TGTGCCAGCAGCTTTTGGGACGGGGATTCACCCCTCCACTTT. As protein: CASSFWDGDSPLHF.

CDR3: CASSPFGGGEQYF. For the CDR3, the DNA is TGCGCCAGCAGCCCCTTTGGGGGAGGCGAGCAGTACTTC. This chain links TRBV5-1 with TRBJ2-7; maybe TRBD2 (6 bases). Per germline, CDR1 SGHRS and CDR2 YFSETQ. The CDR3 covers 13 residues. V gave up 4 bases and J gave up 6 bases, with 14 bases separating them.

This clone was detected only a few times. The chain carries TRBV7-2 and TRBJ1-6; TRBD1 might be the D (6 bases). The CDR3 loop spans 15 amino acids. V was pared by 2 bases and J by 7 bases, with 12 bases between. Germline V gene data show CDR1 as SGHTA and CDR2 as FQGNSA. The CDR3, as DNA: TGTGCCAGCAGCTTATTGACAGGCGTGAATTCACCCCTCCACTTT. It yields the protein CASSLLTGVNSPLHF. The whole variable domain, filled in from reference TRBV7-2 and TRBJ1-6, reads GAGVSQSPSNKVTEKGKDVELRCDPISGHTALYWYRQSLGQGLEFLIYFQGNSAPDKSGLPSDRFSAERTGGSVSTLTIQRTQQEDSAVYLCASSLLTGVNSPLHFGNGTRLTVT.

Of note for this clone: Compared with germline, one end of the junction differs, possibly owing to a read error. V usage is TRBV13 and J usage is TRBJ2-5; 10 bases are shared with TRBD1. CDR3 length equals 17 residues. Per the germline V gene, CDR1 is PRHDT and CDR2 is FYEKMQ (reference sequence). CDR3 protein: CASSLGTGAGGQETQYF. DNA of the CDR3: TGTGCCAGCAGCCTAGGGACAGGGGCTGGAGGGCAAGAGACCCAGTACTTC.

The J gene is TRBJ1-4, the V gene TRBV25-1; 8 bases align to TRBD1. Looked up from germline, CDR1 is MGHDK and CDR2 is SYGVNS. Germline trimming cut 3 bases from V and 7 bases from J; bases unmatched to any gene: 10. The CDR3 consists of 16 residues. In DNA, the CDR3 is TGTGCCAGCAGTGATAATTTTGGACAGGGCCCTGAAAAACTGTTTTTT. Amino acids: CASSDNFGQGPEKLFF.

In DNA form, the CDR3 reads TGTGCCAGCAGCGGACTAGCGGCCAACACCGGGGAGCTGTTTTTT. Translated, it gives CASSGLAANTGELFF. The rearrangement links TRBV2 to TRBJ2-2; 10 bases are a match to TRBD2. Unmatched junction bases numbered 3, after V lost 6 bases and J lost 2 bases. From germline, CDR1 is SNHLY and CDR2 FYNNEI. The CDR3 is 15 residues long.

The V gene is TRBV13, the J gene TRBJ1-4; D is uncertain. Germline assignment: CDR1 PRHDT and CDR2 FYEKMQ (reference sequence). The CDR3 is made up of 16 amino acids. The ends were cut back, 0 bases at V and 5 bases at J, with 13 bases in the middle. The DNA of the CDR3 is TGTGCCAGCAGCTTAGGTGTAACGGTTAGAAATGAAAAACTGTTTTTT. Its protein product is CASSLGVTVRNEKLFF.